Given below is one T cell receptor beta chain in context. The PCR employed 60 Vbeta primers together with 13 Jbeta primers. Clones were sequenced by immunoSEQ multiplex PCR, and TCRdb holds only the in-frame ones, with some missing. The data contain approximately 300,000 clones, 80% of them seen just once; the ten biggest clones take up roughly 0.31%. This sample stems from a study of cytomegalovirus exposure and HLA in healthy donors. This CDR3 is built from 12 residues. The V end lost 4 bases, the J end lost 3 bases, and 3 bases lay between the germline ends. CDR1 is KGHSH, CDR2 LQKENI, per germline.

The sample was PBMCs. This sequence joins TRBV18 and TRBJ2-2, with D unresolved. This clonotype originated in a girl aged 2-10 years in good health and CMV-seronegative. CDR3: CASSLDTGELFF. The CDR3 nucleotides are TGTGCCAGCTCACTAGACACCGGGGAGCTGTTTTTT.